What follows are 16 T cell receptor beta chains derived from one specimen sequenced in a study of blood T cell repertoires in COVID-19. The method was immunoSEQ multiplex PCR; TCRdb's version includes in-frame clones alone and lacks a portion of them. The profile shows 40,000 to 50,000 clones, about 87% of them singletons. The sequenced material came from peripheral blood. These receptors all stem from a human donor in a cohort sampled during active COVID-19.

The genes are TRBV25-1 and TRBJ1-1, with 11 bases that match TRBD1. This CDR3 spans 15 amino acids. Unmatched junction bases numbered 5, after V lost 2 bases and J lost 6 bases. Per germline, CDR1 MGHDK and CDR2 SYGVNS. For the CDR3, the DNA is TGTGCCAGCAGTGAACCCGGACAGGGGGCGTCTGAAGCTTTCTTT. Protein product: CASSEPGQGASEAFF.

The J gene is TRBJ1-1, the V gene TRBV6-5; the D is unclear. This CDR3 has 13 residues. Germline V gene data show CDR1 as MNHEY and CDR2 as SVGAGI. The V end lost 2 bases, the J end lost 4 bases, and 8 bases lay between the germline ends. CDR3 protein: CASSYLRVTEAFF. CDR3 coding DNA: TGTGCCAGCAGTTACCTCCGCGTCACTGAAGCTTTCTTT.

V gene TRBV2 combines with J gene TRBJ2-3, with a tentative D call TRBD1 (5 bases). This CDR3 has 14 residues. From germline, CDR1 is SNHLY and CDR2 FYNNEI. Deletions cut 3 bases from V and 3 bases from J, with 10 bases between. CDR3 DNA: TGTGCCAGCAGTGACTCCAGGGTAACAGATACGCAGTATTTT. It specifies CASSDSRVTDTQYF.

The chain recombines TRBV5-1 with TRBJ2-7; 7 nucleotides line up with TRBD1. CDR1 is SGHRS and CDR2 is YFSETQ in the germline V gene. Unmatched junction bases numbered 6, after V lost 3 bases and J lost 3 bases. The CDR3 spans 14 residues. In DNA, the CDR3 is TGCGCCAGCAGCTACCGGGACAGAGACTACGAGCAGTACTTC. Translating gives CASSYRDRDYEQYF.

The chain uses TRBV6-6 and TRBJ2-7; 12 bases fit TRBD2. With V trimmed by 5 bases and J by 5 bases, 4 bases remained unmatched. The CDR3 contains 14 residues. CDR1 MNHNY and CDR2 SVGAGI come from the germline V gene (reference sequence). The CDR3 loop reads CASSQTSGGHEQYF. CDR3 sequence (DNA): TGTGCCAGCAGTCAGACTAGCGGGGGCCACGAGCAGTACTTC.

V gene TRBV6-2 or TRBV6-3 combines with J gene TRBJ2-7; a possible D gene is TRBD2 (6 bases). Deletions cut 6 bases from V and 0 bases from J, with 21 bases between. Germline CDR1 MNHEY, CDR2 SVGEGT. The CDR3 loop spans 17 amino acids. CDR3 region: CASSPLIGTQSSYEQYF. CDR3 bases: TGTGCCAGCAGCCCTCTCATTGGGACTCAGAGCTCCTACGAGCAGTACTTC.

The chain links TRBV11-2 to TRBJ1-6; tentative D call: TRBD1 (5 bases). The CDR3 is 13 amino acids. V was shortened by 6 bases and J by 7 bases, with 10 bases between the two germline ends. CDR1 is SGHAT and CDR2 is FQNNGV in the germline V gene. The CDR3 nucleotides read TGTGCCAGCAGTACGACAGACAATTCACCCCTCCACTTT. Protein: CASSTTDNSPLHF.

CDR3 nucleotide sequence: TGTGCCAGCAGCGCTAGTCTTGGTGACGAGCAGTACTTC. This gives the protein CASSASLGDEQYF. This chain joins TRBV9 and TRBJ2-7; D is unclear. CDR1 is SGDLS, CDR2 YYNGEE, per germline. The CDR3 covers 13 residues. The V end lost 3 bases, the J end lost 5 bases, and 12 bases lay between the germline ends.

CDR3 protein: CASSRQARTEAFF. CDR3 nucleotide sequence: TGTGCCAGCAGCCGACAGGCGCGCACTGAAGCTTTCTTT. The V call is TRBV7-3, the J call TRBJ1-1, with D maybe TRBD1 (6 bases). V was clipped by 5 bases and J by 4 bases, with 11 bases between them. The germline CDR1 and CDR2 sequences are SGHTA and FQGTGA. This CDR3 contains 13 residues.

CDR3 sequence: CASSQSIGLREKLFF. The CDR3 bases are TGTGCCAGCAGCCAAAGTATTGGACTCCGAGAAAAACTGTTTTTT. This chain connects TRBV3-1 (or the pseudogene TRBV3-2) to TRBJ1-4, with D hard to call. CDR3 length equals 15 residues. Germline V CDR1 and CDR2: LGHDT, YNNKEL (reference sequence). Trimming pared 2 bases from V and 8 bases from J, leaving 15 bases between.

This clone appeared a single time. The chain uses TRBV12-3 or TRBV12-4 and TRBJ1-4, with 8 bases lining up with TRBD1. The CDR3 covers 12 residues. V lost 3 bases to trimming and J lost 11 bases; unmatched junction nucleotides: 2. The CDR3 sequence: CASSFPGGKLFF. In DNA form, the CDR3 reads TGTGCCAGCAGTTTCCCAGGGGGCAAACTGTTTTTT.

The V call is TRBV27, the J call TRBJ1-4; 7 bases are shared with TRBD1. The germline gives CDR1 MNHEY, CDR2 SMNVEV (reference sequence). V shed 8 bases, J shed 4 bases, and the junction held 7 bases outside the gene matches. This CDR3 is built from 14 residues. The CDR3 here is CASGRQGFNEKLFF. In DNA, the CDR3 is TGTGCCAGCGGGAGACAGGGATTTAATGAAAAACTGTTTTTT.

A few counts support this clone. The chain couples TRBV5-1 to TRBJ1-5, with TRBD1 matching over 7 bases. CDR1 is SGHRS and CDR2 is YFSETQ in the germline V gene. Trimming cost V 0 bases and J 6 bases; bases outside gene matches: 6. The CDR3 covers 15 residues. The CDR3 is CASSLEGAGGQPQHF. The CDR3 region has the DNA TGCGCCAGCAGCTTGGAGGGGGCCGGCGGTCAGCCCCAGCATTTT.

V gene TRBV5-1 combines with J gene TRBJ1-5; 8 bases are shared with TRBD1. The CDR3 sequence is 15 residues long. The junction had 10 bases not matched to a gene; V was cut back by 4 bases and J by 7 bases. Germline-derived CDR1 and CDR2 are SGHRS and YFSETQ. CDR3 DNA: TGCGCCAGCAGCACTACAGACAGGGGAGGGCAGCCCCAGCATTTT. Translation: CASSTTDRGGQPQHF.

This rearrangement joins TRBV5-1 to TRBJ1-1; D unclear. The CDR3 loop spans 13 amino acids. Per germline, CDR1 SGHRS and CDR2 YFSETQ. The V end lost 1 base, the J end lost 0 bases, and 4 bases lay between the germline ends. CDR3 sequence: CASSLSVNTEAFF. The CDR3 coding sequence is TGCGCCAGCAGCTTGTCTGTGAACACTGAAGCTTTCTTT.

The chain combines TRBV7-9 with TRBJ2-1; D is possibly TRBD1 (6 bases). From germline, CDR1 is SEHNR and CDR2 FQNEAQ (reference sequence). Trimming left V 5 bases short and J 6 bases short, with 11 bases between. This CDR3 comprises 13 residues. DNA of the CDR3: TGTGCCAGCAGCGCTTCAGGGGCCAATGAGCAGTTCTTC. Protein: CASSASGANEQFF.